This T cell receptor beta chain was retrieved from a study of T cells and copy number aberrations in small-cell lung cancer. Study outcomes and limitations: Adjacent lung showed higher T-cell richness and clonality than tumors; density difference nonsignificant.

Normal lung tissue came from at least 2 cm beyond the tumor margin and showed no malignant cells. Per germline, CDR1 SGDLS and CDR2 YYNGEE. The V gene end was trimmed by 4 bases and the J gene end by 9 bases; junction bases not matched to a gene: 13. The CDR3 sequence is 15 residues long. This clone was seen a handful of times. Its antigen is not identified. Method: immunoSEQ multiplex PCR; TCRdb's copy keeps in-frame clones and lacks some. The table has roughly 2,200 clones, approximately 81% seen once. This chain joins TRBV9 and TRBJ2-1, with 7 bases matching TRBD2. The receptor's source is an older woman with small cell lung cancer. Sequenced sample: normal tissue next to the tumor. CDR3 protein: CASSPSEGRAGEQFF. The DNA of the CDR3 is TGTGCCAGCAGCCCCTCCGAGGGGAGGGCCGGTGAGCAGTTCTTC. Using reference TRBV9 and TRBJ2-1 for the parts outside the CDR3, the full variable domain is DSGVTQTPKHLITATGQRVTLRCSPRSGDLSVYWYQQSLDQGLQFLIQYYNGEERAKGNILERFSAQQFPDLHSELNLSSLELGDSALYFCASSPSEGRAGEQFFGPGTRLTVL.